This TCR beta chain was identified in a study of blood T cells in healthy people across ages. Concerning this clonotype: No antigen is known for it.

For the second PCR, which ran for roughly 6 to 11 cycles, a sample-barcoded 5' primer and a J-beta primer mix were used. Samples each returned at least 3 million CDR3-containing paired-end reads. TCRdb re-called the 5' RACE reads with MiXCR, one entry per CDR3 protein. Here the sample spans hundreds of thousands of distinct CDR3 sequences, 40% to 50% being singletons. Overall study results and limits: Both higher diversity and more naive CD4+ cells marked long-lived donors when set against aged donors. Among T cells, TCR beta diversity per million cells dropped roughly linearly as age rose. Percentage of naive T cells showed a strong correlation with TCR beta diversity.

The CDR3 has 14 residues. The V and J ends lost 4 bases and 1 base respectively, with 10 bases between them. Germline CDR1 MNHNS, CDR2 SASEGT. The sequence came from a man aged 60 to 75 in good health. The specimen sequenced was blood. V is TRBV6-1 and J is TRBJ2-5; D is perhaps TRBD2 (6 bases). CDR3 DNA: TGTGCCAGCAGTGTAGGACTAACCCAAGAGACCCAGTACTTC. Translated, it gives CASSVGLTQETQYF.